The source of this T cell receptor (beta chain) is a study of vaccination effects on CD4 cells after COVID-19. CDR1 SGHAT and CDR2 FQDESV come from the germline V gene (reference sequence). V shed 4 bases and J shed 2 bases, with 10 bases lying between them. CDR3 length: 14 amino acids. A remark on this clone: No antigen is known for it.

Using immunoSEQ multiplex PCR, the repertoire was profiled, and TCRdb retains in-frame clones only, with some absent. The sample holds about 72,000 clones, about 80% seen once. Study-wide findings and caveats: No early post-infection timepoints were available in the study, which also included few convalescent patients.

Prior to sequencing, the ViraFEST assay stimulated PBMC with viral peptide pools, which expanded the antigen-specific CD4+ T cells. With approximately 10 days of culture completed, CD4+ T cells were isolated. It was two doses of either the BNT162b2 or mRNA-1273 vaccine that participants received. Previously uninfected by SARS-CoV-2, the vaccine recipients also showed negative nucleocapsid antibodies. Wells of two million PBMC each were grown with 10 IU/ml IL-2 and 8.5 to 10 ug/ml peptides. The genes are TRBV11-1 and TRBJ2-3, with D possibly matching TRBD1 (6 bases). The sequencing used CD4+ T cells from PBMCs cultured with HCoV-229E spike peptides, collected after COVID-19 vaccination. This clonotype originated in a human donor who received a COVID-19 vaccine. This CDR3 reads CASSSGQYTDTQYF. Written as DNA, the CDR3 is TGTGCCAGCAGCTCGGGACAATACACAGATACGCAGTATTTT.